This T cell receptor beta chain was recovered during a study of T-cell memory formation after mild COVID-19 (dated by TCRdb to 2020 to 2022). Turning to the overall study: TCR sequence clusters from the two donors were found to be largely donor specific. T-cell clones expanding and contracting after mild COVID-19 in a couple of donors were tracked by longitudinal TCRalpha and TCRbeta repertoire sequencing. Two young, previously healthy adult volunteers made up the cohort, one male and one female.

Instrument on record: Illumina NovaSeq 6000. Using 5'RACE with constant-segment primers, TCRalpha and TCRbeta cDNA libraries were constructed, with sample barcodes and unique molecular identifiers added in the process. Trizol reagent was used to extract RNA from every sample. Library amplification was performed in two PCR steps, and a second sample barcode and Illumina TruSeq adapters were introduced in the second step. Sequencing of the libraries was done on an Illumina NovaSeq, producing 2 x 150 bp paired-end reads. Under the source paper's analysis protocol: Demultiplexing of reads and collapsing into UMI-guided consensus sequences were performed with migec v1.2.7. Using mixcr v2.1.11, the UMI consensuses were aligned to TRA and TRB V and J templates and assembled into clonotypes. A clonotype was counted as expanded or contracted only when both edgeR and NoisET called the clonotype significant, with the noise models trained on biological replicates. For edgeR calls, a false discovery rate-adjusted p below 0.01 and a log2 fold-change threshold of 1 were applied. As an exploratory analysis of dynamics, max-normalized trajectories of the 1000 most abundant clonotypes were examined with PCA combined with hierarchical clustering. The CD4 or CD8 phenotype of responding clones was assigned using the separately sequenced CD4+ and CD8+ repertoires. TCRdb cleaned the public reads at Q25 with fastp, built clones with MiXCR and kept in-frame beta chains. Rows merge per CDR3 protein into single entries with the most common DNA and genes. For this entry, the V and J calls and clone size follow TCRdb and not the study's own pipeline. Within this sample are some 130,000 distinct CDR3 sequences, with about 6% of them counted one time only. The ten largest make up approximately 2.3% of the sample.

V is clipped by 5 bases and J by 6 bases, and the sequence between their germline boundaries is 13 bases long. CDR1 and CDR2 were assigned from the germline V gene (reference sequence) as DFQATT and SNEGSKA. Its CDR3 holds 12 amino acids, cysteine through phenylalanine. Only the CDR3 DNA stays, 36 bases, in frame from base 1. Ficoll-Paque density gradient centrifugation was used to isolate PBMCs. This clonotype was seen ten or more times. What antigen it recognizes has not been identified. No base quality values were provided; no much bigger clone lies one nucleotide off. The paper as a whole reports these results and caveats: From day 15 to 85, contracting clones showed balanced CD4/CD8 phenotypes, whereas a second wave of clones that expanded from day 15 to 37 leaned towards CD4+. Only two mild cases were covered by the study, and larger cohorts that include severe cases with pre-infection samples were considered necessary. The detection of some responding clones in pre-infection memory suggests that pre-existing cross-reactive memory T cells joined the SARS-CoV-2 response. The second-wave clones that peaked on day 37 were not confirmed to be SARS-CoV-2 specific. Contracting CD4+ clones were located mainly in the CM and EM memory subsets, whereas CD8+ clones were found to be enriched in EMRA.

This receptor was obtained from an adult woman who had mild COVID-19 (a few samples of this study predate the infection). The sample titles of this study are shuffled in the database, so cell type and time point are left out; the donor was told from shared clones. The rearranged chain carries TRBV20-1 and TRBJ1-2; no D gene can be assigned with confidence. Specimen: PBMCs or a T cell subset sorted from them (not recorded which). The nucleotides read TGCAGTGCTCCCACAGCTGAGGATGGCTACACCTTC. It is translated as CSAPTAEDGYTF.